Shown below are 6 T cell receptor beta chains from a single sample sequenced in a study of blood T cell repertoires in COVID-19. Here immunoSEQ multiplex PCR was the method, and the copy in TCRdb shows in-frame clones only, minus some. The table lists tens of thousands of clones, around 85% of them singletons. Sequencing was carried out using peripheral blood. The receptors derive from a man in his forties or fifties with active COVID-19.

This clone occurred once. The chain combines TRBV9 with TRBJ1-2; a weak D match, TRBD1 (5 bases). Germline lookup yields CDR1 SGDLS and CDR2 YYNGEE. This CDR3 spans 11 amino acids. Trimming stripped 3 bases from V and 8 bases from J, with 8 bases between. The CDR3 is CASSEGYGYTF. The CDR3, as DNA: TGTGCCAGCAGCGAGGGGTACGGCTACACCTTC.

The V gene is TRBV28, the J gene TRBJ1-2; TRBD1 matches at 10 bases. Looked up from germline, CDR1 is MDHEN and CDR2 is SYDVKM. This CDR3 comprises 15 residues. V was clipped by 10 bases and J by 5 bases; unmatched bases: 13. CDR3: CATDSLRQGAYGYTF. CDR3 nucleotide sequence: TGTGCCACCGATTCATTGAGACAGGGGGCTTATGGCTACACCTTC.

This clone is a singleton in its sample. The chain combines TRBV4-1 with TRBJ2-7; the match to TRBD2 covers 9 bases. J gave up 4 bases and V 1 base, and 11 bases lay outside the gene matches. Germline lookup yields CDR1 MGHRA and CDR2 YSYEKL. The CDR3 has 17 residues. CDR3 in DNA: TGCGCCAGCAGCCAAGCAGGAGGCGGGGGGGCTCGGTACGAGCAGTACTTC. Translated: CASSQAGGGGARYEQYF.

This chain uses TRBV28 with TRBJ1-2; weak D call: TRBD1 (5 bases). Trimming removed 3 bases from V and 6 bases from J, with 11 bases in between. The CDR3 runs to 13 residues. CDR1 and CDR2 (germline): MDHEN, SYDVKM. CDR3 coding DNA: TGTGCCAGCAGTTTTCACGGGGGAGATGGCTACACCTTC. This translates into CASSFHGGDGYTF.

The rearrangement links TRBV6-5 to TRBJ1-1, with 8 positions matching TRBD1. V was clipped by 6 bases and J by 6 bases; unmatched bases: 9. This CDR3 contains 14 residues. The germline V gene has CDR1 MNHEY and CDR2 SVGAGI. CDR3 coding DNA: TGTGCCAGCAGCTCCAGGGCGGGACAGGCTGAAGCTTTCTTT. Amino acid sequence: CASSSRAGQAEAFF.

This clone appeared once. This chain connects TRBV11-2 to TRBJ2-7; no clear D gene. CDR1 is SGHAT and CDR2 is FQNNGV in the germline V gene. V was trimmed by 0 bases and J by 1 base, leaving 10 bases between them. This CDR3 region has 15 residues. The CDR3 loop is CASSLDLPSSYEQYF. For the CDR3, the DNA is TGTGCCAGCAGCTTAGACCTCCCGAGTTCCTACGAGCAGTACTTC.